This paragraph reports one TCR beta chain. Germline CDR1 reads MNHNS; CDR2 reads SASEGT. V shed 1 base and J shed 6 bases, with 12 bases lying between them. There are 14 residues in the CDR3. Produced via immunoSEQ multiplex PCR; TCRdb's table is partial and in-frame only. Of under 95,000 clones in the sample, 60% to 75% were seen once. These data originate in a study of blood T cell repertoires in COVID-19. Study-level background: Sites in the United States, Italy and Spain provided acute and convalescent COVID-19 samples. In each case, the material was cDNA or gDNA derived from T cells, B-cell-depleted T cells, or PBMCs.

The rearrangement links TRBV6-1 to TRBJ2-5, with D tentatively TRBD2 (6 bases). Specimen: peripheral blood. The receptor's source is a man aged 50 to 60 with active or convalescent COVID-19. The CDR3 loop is CASSEVGGRKTQYF. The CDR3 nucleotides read TGTGCCAGCAGTGAAGTCGGGGGAAGGAAGACCCAGTACTTC.